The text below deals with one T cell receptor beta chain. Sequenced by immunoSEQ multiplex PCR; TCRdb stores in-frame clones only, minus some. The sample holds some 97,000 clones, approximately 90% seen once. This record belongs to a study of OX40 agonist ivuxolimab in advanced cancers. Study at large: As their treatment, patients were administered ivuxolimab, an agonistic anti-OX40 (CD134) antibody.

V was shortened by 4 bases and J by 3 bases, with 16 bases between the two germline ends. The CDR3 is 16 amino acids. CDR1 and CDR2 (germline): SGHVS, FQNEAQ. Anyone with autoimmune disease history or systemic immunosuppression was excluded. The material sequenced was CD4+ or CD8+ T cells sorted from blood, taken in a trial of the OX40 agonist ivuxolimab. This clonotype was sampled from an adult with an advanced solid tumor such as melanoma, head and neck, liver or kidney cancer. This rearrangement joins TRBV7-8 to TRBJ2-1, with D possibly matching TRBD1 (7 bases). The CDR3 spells CASSWAAGQRYNEQFF. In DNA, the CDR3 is TGTGCCAGCAGCTGGGCCGCGGGACAGCGCTACAATGAGCAGTTCTTC.